This is a list of T cell receptor beta chains from one sample in a study of a mutant IDH1 vaccine in newly diagnosed glioma. Using immunoSEQ multiplex PCR, the repertoire was profiled, and TCRdb retains in-frame clones only, with some absent. The sample shows about 98,000 clones, around nine tenths of them seen only once. This specimen was PBMCs, taken from a glioma patient treated with radiotherapy, temozolomide or both. The receptors derive from a woman in her forties or fifties with glioma. Each CDR3 is given with its conserved first and last residue. A D gene is named only where the DNA matches it firmly. Not every row has a clone size; where given, it reads once, few, many or a size class.

TRBV5-1	.	TRBJ2-1	TRBD2	CASSGGGAGGRNEQFF	TGCGCCAGCAGCGGTGGCGGCGCGGGAGGGCGCAATGAGCAGTTCTTC
TRBV25-1	.	TRBJ2-7	.	CASSEWAGTYEQYF	TGTGCCAGCAGTGAATGGGCGGGAACCTACGAGCAGTACTTC
TRBV5-4	.	TRBJ2-7	TRBD2	CASSPGLDYYEQYF	TGTGCCAGCAGCCCGGGACTAGACTACTACGAGCAGTACTTC
TRBV2	.	TRBJ2-5	TRBD2	CASSALAGGPETQYF	TGTGCCAGCAGTGCTCTAGCGGGAGGGCCGGAGACCCAGTACTTC
TRBV27	.	TRBJ2-2	TRBD1	CASSLSRVQGVGELFF	TGTGCCAGCAGTTTATCGCGGGTCCAGGGGGTCGGGGAGCTGTTTTTT
TRBV6-6	.	TRBJ2-5	TRBD1	CASSYPQGNQETQYF	TGTGCCAGCAGTTATCCACAGGGGAACCAAGAGACCCAGTACTTC
TRBV28	.	TRBJ1-5	.	CASRAPLGFNQPQHF	TGTGCCAGCAGAGCCCCCCTGGGTTTCAATCAGCCCCAGCATTTT
TRBV6-5	.	TRBJ2-7	TRBD2	CASLLADEQYF	TGTGCCAGCCTACTAGCGGACGAGCAGTACTTC
TRBV11-2	.	TRBJ2-7	.	CASSLSTGVVEAYEQYF	TGTGCCAGCAGCTTATCCACAGGAGTTGTAGAAGCCTACGAGCAGTACTTC
TRBV19	.	TRBJ2-2	TRBD1	CASSSRQGLNTGELFF	TGTGCCAGTAGTTCTCGACAGGGGCTGAACACCGGGGAGCTGTTTTTT
TRBV11-2	.	TRBJ1-2	.	CASSFAGIAVDGYTF	TGTGCCAGCAGCTTTGCGGGGATAGCGGTCGATGGCTACACCTTC
TRBV10-3	.	TRBJ2-2	.	CAISESSGMRTTGELFF	TGTGCCATCAGTGAGTCTTCCGGCATGAGGACCACCGGGGAGCTGTTTTTT
TRBV14	.	TRBJ2-3	TRBD2	CASSQATLAGGDTQYF	TGTGCCAGCAGCCAAGCCACGCTAGCGGGAGGAGATACGCAGTATTTT
TRBV28	.	TRBJ1-1	TRBD1	CASSSTGEGPEAFF	TGTGCCAGCAGCTCCACAGGGGAAGGGCCTGAAGCTTTCTTT
TRBV10-3	.	TRBJ1-1	TRBD1	CAISAVTGLRAFF	TGTGCCATCAGTGCGGTGACAGGGTTAAGGGCTTTCTTT
TRBV6-1	.	TRBJ1-2	.	CASSEATGWNYGYTF	TGTGCCAGCAGTGAAGCAACAGGGTGGAACTATGGCTACACCTTC
TRBV4-1	.	TRBJ1-2	.	CASSPGGWVGYGYTF	TGCGCCAGCAGCCCAGGAGGTTGGGTCGGCTATGGCTACACCTTC
TRBV7-9	.	TRBJ2-7	.	CASSPGAYEQYF	TGTGCCAGCAGCCCCGGGGCCTACGAGCAGTACTTC
TRBV20-1	medium-sized	TRBJ2-7	.	CSARDSYEQYF	TGCAGTGCTAGAGATTCCTACGAGCAGTACTTC
TRBV5-5	.	TRBJ1-5	TRBD1	CASSGTGGHSNQPQHF	TGTGCCAGCAGCGGGACAGGGGGCCATAGCAATCAGCCCCAGCATTTT
TRBV19	few	TRBJ1-3	.	CASSEGRSSGNTIYF	TGTGCCAGTAGTGAGGGGAGGTCCTCTGGAAACACCATATATTTT
TRBV15	.	TRBJ2-7	.	CATSSGPTAGSSYEQYF	TGTGCCACCAGCAGTGGGCCCACTGCGGGGAGCTCCTACGAGCAGTACTTC
TRBV28	.	TRBJ2-7	.	CASSPLGQGRSYEQYF	TGTGCCAGCAGCCCCCTTGGGCAGGGGCGATCCTACGAGCAGTACTTC
TRBV29-1	few	TRBJ2-1	.	CSVVRDNYNEQFF	TGCAGCGTTGTTCGGGACAACTACAATGAGCAGTTCTTC
TRBV4-1	once	TRBJ1-2	.	CASSQETVWAYGYTF	TGCGCCAGCAGCCAAGAAACGGTATGGGCCTATGGCTACACCTTC
TRBV29-1	.	TRBJ1-5	.	CSVLVDGAQPQHF	TGCAGCGTCCTCGTTGATGGGGCTCAGCCCCAGCATTTT
TRBV5-1	.	TRBJ1-4	.	CASSFGEANEKLFF	TGCGCCAGCAGCTTTGGGGAGGCTAATGAAAAACTGTTTTTT
TRBV19	.	TRBJ2-6	.	CASSPSGGANVLTF	TGTGCCAGTAGTCCGTCGGGTGGGGCCAACGTCCTGACTTTC
TRBV7-3	few	TRBJ2-1	.	CASSSEPTLGGNEQFF	TGTGCCAGCAGCTCGGAGCCTACCCTGGGCGGCAATGAGCAGTTCTTC
TRBV10-2	few	TRBJ1-2	.	CASSERTANYGYTF	TGCGCCAGCAGTGAGAGGACAGCTAACTATGGCTACACCTTC
TRBV6-5	.	TRBJ2-7	TRBD1	CASNGQGLYEQYF	TGTGCCAGCAACGGACAGGGACTCTACGAGCAGTACTTC
TRBV29-1	once	TRBJ2-7	TRBD2	CSPKTGTSGPYEQYF	TGCAGCCCAAAGACCGGGACTAGCGGTCCCTACGAGCAGTACTTC
TRBV7-6	.	TRBJ1-1	.	CASSPRGTNTEAFF	TGTGCCAGCAGCCCCCGGGGGACGAACACTGAAGCTTTCTTT
TRBV6-6	.	TRBJ1-4	TRBD1	CASSYRGRNEKLFF	TGTGCCAGCAGTTACAGGGGGCGAAATGAAAAACTGTTTTTT
TRBV4-1	.	TRBJ2-7	TRBD1	CASSRGQGSSYEQYF	TGCGCCAGCAGCCGCGGACAGGGGTCGTCCTACGAGCAGTACTTC
TRBV20-1	.	TRBJ1-1	.	CSAGMNTEAFF	TGCAGCGCAGGGATGAACACTGAAGCTTTCTTT
TRBV10-1	.	TRBJ1-4	.	CASSSGGTGATNEKLFF	TGCGCCAGCAGTAGCGGGGGCACCGGAGCAACTAATGAAAAACTGTTTTTT
TRBV2	.	TRBJ2-3	TRBD2	CASNRLREGTDTQYF	TGTGCCAGCAACCGTTTGCGGGAGGGGACAGATACGCAGTATTTT
TRBV6-1	.	TRBJ1-1	.	CASSGRAGETEAFF	TGTGCCAGCAGCGGGAGGGCAGGGGAAACTGAAGCTTTCTTT
TRBV27	.	TRBJ1-4	.	CASSHGGEKLFF	TGTGCCAGCAGTCACGGGGGGGAAAAACTGTTTTTT
TRBV6-5	.	TRBJ2-5	.	CASSYQAPAYQETQYF	TGTGCCAGCAGTTACCAGGCGCCGGCGTACCAAGAGACCCAGTACTTC
TRBV5-1	.	TRBJ2-2	TRBD1	CASSSYQGAGELFF	TGCGCCAGCAGCTCTTACCAGGGGGCCGGGGAGCTGTTTTTT
TRBV30	few	TRBJ1-6	.	CAWKSESSYNSPLHF	TGTGCCTGGAAGTCCGAGAGCTCCTATAATTCACCCCTCCACTTT
TRBV28	.	TRBJ2-1	TRBD2	CASTSGGFDEQFF	TGTGCCAGCACCTCGGGAGGTTTTGATGAGCAGTTCTTC
TRBV29-1	.	TRBJ1-2	.	CSVDLGSAGYGYTF	TGCAGCGTCGACCTCGGATCCGCCGGGTATGGCTACACCTTC
TRBV19	.	TRBJ2-1	TRBD1	CASRGTGGNEQFF	TGTGCCAGTAGGGGGACAGGGGGCAATGAGCAGTTCTTC
TRBV5-1	.	TRBJ2-7	TRBD1	CASSLPGTGDEQYF	TGCGCCAGCAGCTTACCTGGGACAGGGGACGAGCAGTACTTC
TRBV4-1	.	TRBJ1-4	.	CASSQSGALATNEKLFF	TGCGCCAGCAGCCAGTCCGGGGCCCTTGCAACTAATGAAAAACTGTTTTTT
TRBV2	once	TRBJ2-1	.	CASSPGAGDEQFF	TGTGCCAGCAGTCCGGGGGCGGGGGATGAGCAGTTCTTC
TRBV9	once	TRBJ2-2	.	CASSVDRSGELFF	TGTGCCAGCAGCGTAGACCGGAGCGGGGAGCTGTTTTTT
TRBV19	.	TRBJ1-1	TRBD1	CASSLFDRASEAFF	TGTGCCAGTAGCCTATTCGACAGGGCCTCTGAAGCTTTCTTT
TRBV6-4	.	TRBJ2-7	TRBD2	CASTSCLLAGEPLSYEQYF	TGTGCCAGCACCTCCTGCCTTCTAGCGGGAGAGCCCCTCTCCTACGAGCAGTACTTC
TRBV4-1	.	TRBJ2-1	TRBD2	CASSQIAGGYNEQFF	TGCGCCAGCAGCCAGATAGCGGGAGGGTACAATGAGCAGTTCTTC
TRBV28	.	TRBJ1-1	.	CASSSWGLEAFF	TGTGCCAGCAGTTCGTGGGGGCTTGAAGCTTTCTTT
TRBV7-9	.	TRBJ2-7	.	CASSAGLYEQYF	TGTGCCAGCAGCGCGGGACTCTACGAGCAGTACTTC
TRBV5-1	.	TRBJ1-1	TRBD1	CASSFGDRGLGTEAFF	TGCGCCAGCAGCTTTGGGGACAGGGGATTAGGTACTGAAGCTTTCTTT